What follows are 4 T cell receptor beta chains derived from one specimen sequenced in a study of T-cell memory formation after mild COVID-19. Via MiXCR, TCRdb re-called the 5' RACE reads, giving one row per CDR3 protein. The table lists approximately 16,000 distinct CDR3 sequences, approximately 23% of them singletons. What was sequenced was PBMCs or a T cell subset sorted from them (not recorded which). The receptor source for this set is a man between 18 and 29 years old who had mild COVID-19 (a few samples of this study predate the infection). Cell type and time point are not known.

This clonotype was seen repeatedly, ten times or more. The CDR3 sequence is CASSFLPGDTQYF. DNA of the CDR3: TGTGCCAGCAGCTTCCTCCCGGGGGATACGCAGTATTTT. The chain uses TRBV7-2 and TRBJ2-3; D may be TRBD2 (5 bases). The CDR3 has 13 residues. V lost 3 bases and J lost 6, with 10 bases in between. Germline V gene lookup returns CDR1 SGHTA and CDR2 FQGNSA.

The chain carries TRBV12-3 or TRBV12-4 and TRBJ1-2; 7 bases align to TRBD1. The CDR3 covers 14 residues. Losses at the gene ends were 5 bases for V and 8 bases for J; bases not matched to a gene: 11. The CDR3 sequence: CASSNVEGAQGYTF. CDR3 sequence (DNA): TGTGCCAGCAGTAATGTGGAGGGGGCGCAGGGCTACACCTTC.

This clonotype was seen repeatedly, ten times or more. The chain couples TRBV7-8 to TRBJ1-4; D unclear. V was clipped by 3 bases and J by 8 bases, with 4 bases between them. The CDR3 spans 11 residues. The germline CDR1 and CDR2 sequences are SGHVS and FQNEAQ. In DNA form, the CDR3 reads TGTGCCAGCAGCTTTGGGGAAAAACTGTTTTTT. Encoded protein: CASSFGEKLFF.

This clonotype occurred a few times. The J gene is TRBJ1-2, the V gene TRBV14; 9 nucleotides line up with TRBD1. V trimming: 8 bases; J trimming: 2 bases; junction bases outside the gene matches: 0. Germline V gives CDR1 SGHDN, CDR2 FVKESK. The CDR3 totals 12 residues. The CDR3 DNA sequence: TGTGCCAGCGGGACAGGGAACTATGGCTACACCTTC. Translated: CASGTGNYGYTF.